This TCR beta chain was identified during a study of blood T cells in healthy people across ages. Overall study findings and caveats: No one knew whether donors had CMV, which possibly confounded expanded clonotype changes.

The authors isolated at least 6 million PBMCs per sample. Turning to this clonotype: What it binds is not known.

A second PCR, run for about 7 to 12 cycles, used a sample-barcoded 5' primer plus a J-beta primer mix. Carrying 12 random nucleotides, a template-switch adaptor labeled each individual cDNA molecule. TCRdb processed the 5' RACE reads anew with MiXCR; each CDR3 protein has one entry. The sample records 1.5 million or so distinct CDR3 sequences, around two fifths being singletons. The germline V gene has CDR1 LNHDA and CDR2 SQIVND (reference sequence). Trimming cost V 7 bases and J 0 bases, with 10 bases left between them. The CDR3 is made up of 14 amino acids. The J gene is TRBJ2-4, the V gene TRBV19, with D perhaps assigned TRBD1 or TRBD2 (5 bases each). Specimen: blood. The origin of this receptor is a young woman in good health. The CDR3 sequence: CASTEGLAKNIQYF. CDR3 sequence (DNA): TGTGCCAGTACCGAGGGGCTAGCCAAAAACATTCAGTACTTC.